The 18 T cell receptor beta chains listed next were all sequenced from one sample in a study of T cells in tuberculosis (dated by TCRdb to between 2017 and 2018). The method behind the library was the immunoSEQ multiplex PCR assay. Entries here come from immuneACCESS through TCRdb and include only in-frame sequences with V and J called. Some clones fail to appear in such tables; in the studies checked, an unresolved V gene covers under half of the shortfall, and the cause of the remainder is unknown. The sample includes about 32,000 clones, with roughly 94% observed a single time. The ten largest clonotypes hold about 7.6% of the sample. Material: PBMCs. These receptors all stem from a donor between 10 and 35 years old with latent tuberculosis or without tuberculosis infection.

The chain employs TRBV10-3 and TRBJ1-5; 8 bases match TRBD1. The germline gives CDR1 ENHRY, CDR2 SYGVKD. There are 15 residues in the CDR3. J lost 6 bases, V lost 2 bases, and 6 bases had no gene match. The CDR3 nucleotides are TGTGCCATCAGTGAGGCAGGGGGCCTTGGTCAGCCCCAGCATTTT. Protein: CAISEAGGLGQPQHF.

The chain employs TRBV5-5 and TRBJ1-2; D gene uncertain. Per germline, CDR1 SGHKS and CDR2 YYEKEE (reference sequence). V lost 4 bases to trimming and J lost 3 bases, with 19 bases between them. The length of the CDR3 is 16 residues. In DNA form, the CDR3 reads TGTGCCAGCAGCCTCACTGCGGGGAGTGGAGACTATGGCTACACCTTC. Its translation is CASSLTAGSGDYGYTF.

This rearrangement joins TRBV7-2 to TRBJ2-1; TRBD2 agrees at 7 bases. Germline V gene sequence: CDR1 SGHTA, CDR2 FQGNSA. CDR3 length: 13 residues. The V gene end was trimmed by 6 bases and the J gene end by 6 bases; junction bases not matched to a gene: 5. CDR3 protein: CASRAASGNEQFF. For the CDR3, the DNA is TGTGCCAGCAGGGCCGCTAGCGGCAATGAGCAGTTCTTC.

The V and J genes are TRBV10-3 and TRBJ2-7; TRBD1 might be the D (6 bases). The CDR3 runs to 14 residues. CDR1 is ENHRY and CDR2 is SYGVKD in the germline V gene. Deletions cut 3 bases from V and 3 bases from J, with 12 bases between. The CDR3 here is CAISEGRGFYEQYF. The DNA of the CDR3 is TGTGCCATCAGTGAAGGCAGGGGATTCTACGAGCAGTACTTC.

This chain connects TRBV6-1 to TRBJ2-3; 11 bases map to TRBD2. This CDR3 has 17 amino acids. Trimming at V came to 4 bases and at J to 6 bases, leaving 12 bases not matched to a gene. Per germline, CDR1 MNHNS and CDR2 SASEGT. The CDR3 protein is CASSGGLAGLEWDTQYF. DNA of the CDR3: TGTGCCAGCAGTGGAGGACTAGCGGGCTTGGAGTGGGATACGCAGTATTTT.

This rearrangement joins TRBV5-1 to TRBJ1-1, with D uncertain. Germline CDR1 is SGHRS and CDR2 is YFSETQ. Trimming shortened V by 8 bases and J by 6 bases, and 14 bases separated the two germline ends. This CDR3 is 12 amino acids long. DNA for the CDR3: TGCGCCAGGGCGGGGATGTTATCTGAAGCTTTCTTT. This gives the protein CARAGMLSEAFF.

This rearrangement joins TRBV29-1 to TRBJ2-5; TRBD1 aligns across 7 bases. The V gene end was trimmed by 3 bases and the J gene end by 4 bases; junction bases not matched to a gene: 5. Germline assignment: CDR1 SQVTM and CDR2 ANQGSEA. This CDR3 region has 13 residues. This CDR3 reads CSVDINRGETQYF. In DNA form, the CDR3 reads TGCAGCGTTGACATTAACAGGGGAGAGACCCAGTACTTC.

This chain connects TRBV18 to TRBJ2-1; TRBD1 is a possible D gene (6 bases). The V and J ends lost 3 bases and 7 bases respectively, with 13 bases between them. This CDR3 has 14 residues. Per germline, CDR1 KGHSH and CDR2 LQKENI. The CDR3 bases are TGTGCCAGCTCACCGACCCACAGGGATAATGAGCAGTTCTTC. Residues: CASSPTHRDNEQFF.

The rearrangement uses TRBV5-4 and TRBJ1-1, with TRBD1 identical over 8 bases. This CDR3 spans 15 amino acids. In germline, CDR1 is SGHNT, CDR2 YYREEE (reference sequence). V shed 2 bases and J 3 bases; nucleotides not matched to a gene: 6. CDR3 residues: CASSLFQGADTEAFF. CDR3 coding DNA: TGTGCCAGCAGCTTATTTCAGGGGGCTGACACTGAAGCTTTCTTT.

This chain connects TRBV11-2 to TRBJ1-1; 10 nucleotides line up with TRBD1. The CDR3 is made up of 14 amino acids. From germline, CDR1 is SGHAT and CDR2 FQNNGV. V shed 5 bases, J shed 7 bases, and the junction held 7 bases outside the gene matches. CDR3 sequence (DNA): TGTGCCAGCAGCCTGCGGACAGGGGGACTTGAAGCTTTCTTT. Its protein product is CASSLRTGGLEAFF.

The chain links TRBV4-3 to TRBJ2-1; 10 bases map to TRBD2. Germline V CDR1 and CDR2: LGHNA, YSLEER. V dropped 2 bases and J dropped 5; count of bases not matched to a gene: 3. CDR3 length: 15 residues. CDR3 nucleotides: TGCGCCAGCAGCCAATTTCTAGCGGGGGACAATGAGCAGTTCTTC. The encoded protein is CASSQFLAGDNEQFF.

This chain uses TRBV29-1 with TRBJ2-1; no clear D. Trimming stripped 1 base from V and 10 bases from J, with 11 bases between. Germline CDR1 reads SQVTM; CDR2 reads ANQGSEA. The CDR3 runs to 12 residues. CDR3 bases: TGCAGCGTTGAAGGTAGAACTTGGGAGCAGTTCTTC. This translates into CSVEGRTWEQFF.

The rearrangement joins TRBV7-2 to TRBJ2-7; no definite D call. The CDR3 loop spans 11 amino acids. The germline CDR1 and CDR2 sequences are SGHTA and FQGNSA. V shed 5 bases and J shed 1 base, with 3 bases lying between them. CDR3 nucleotides: TGTGCCAGCAGCCCGTCCTACGAGCAGTACTTC. Translated, it gives CASSPSYEQYF.

The chain is built from TRBV4-2 and TRBJ2-1, with 10 bases fitting TRBD2. This CDR3 is built from 18 residues. CDR1 is LGHNA and CDR2 is YNFKEQ in the germline V gene. V was clipped by 8 bases and J by 4 bases; unmatched bases: 17. CDR3 DNA: TGTGCCAGCGAGGACTCTAGCGGGAGCTGGGGGGGTTACAATGAGCAGTTCTTC. Its translation: CASEDSSGSWGGYNEQFF.

The rearrangement joins TRBV27 to TRBJ2-7; 13 nucleotides line up with TRBD2. The CDR3 runs to 15 residues. Germline CDR1 MNHEY, CDR2 SMNVEV (reference sequence). The trim removed 6 bases at V and 3 bases at J, leaving 5 bases unmatched. This chain's CDR3 is CASRRTSGRFYEQYF. DNA of the CDR3: TGTGCCAGCAGGAGGACTAGCGGGAGATTCTACGAGCAGTACTTC.

V usage is TRBV5-4 and J usage is TRBJ2-5; 7 bases agree with TRBD2. The CDR3 extends over 15 amino acids. CDR1 and CDR2 from the germline V gene are SGHNT and YYREEE (reference sequence). Trimming removed 1 base from V and 5 bases from J; junction bases left unmatched: 8. CDR3 protein: CASSLNTGAGETQYF. CDR3 DNA sequence: TGTGCCAGCAGCTTGAACACGGGAGCGGGGGAGACCCAGTACTTC.

The gene calls are TRBV2 and TRBJ2-5; D is uncertain. V gave up 6 bases and J gave up 2 bases, with 7 bases separating them. Germline V CDR1 and CDR2: SNHLY, FYNNEI. The CDR3 consists of 12 residues. The DNA of the CDR3 is TGTGCCAGCAGGCCAGATCAAGAGACCCAGTACTTC. Its protein product is CASRPDQETQYF.

The chain couples TRBV27 to TRBJ1-5; the D gene is possibly TRBD1 (5 bases). The germline gives CDR1 MNHEY, CDR2 SMNVEV (reference sequence). V was cut by 6 bases and J by 0 bases, with 15 bases left in between. The CDR3 sequence is 16 residues long. The CDR3 spells CASSHVPRDSNQPQHF. CDR3 sequence (DNA): TGTGCCAGCAGCCACGTCCCCAGGGATAGCAATCAGCCCCAGCATTTT.